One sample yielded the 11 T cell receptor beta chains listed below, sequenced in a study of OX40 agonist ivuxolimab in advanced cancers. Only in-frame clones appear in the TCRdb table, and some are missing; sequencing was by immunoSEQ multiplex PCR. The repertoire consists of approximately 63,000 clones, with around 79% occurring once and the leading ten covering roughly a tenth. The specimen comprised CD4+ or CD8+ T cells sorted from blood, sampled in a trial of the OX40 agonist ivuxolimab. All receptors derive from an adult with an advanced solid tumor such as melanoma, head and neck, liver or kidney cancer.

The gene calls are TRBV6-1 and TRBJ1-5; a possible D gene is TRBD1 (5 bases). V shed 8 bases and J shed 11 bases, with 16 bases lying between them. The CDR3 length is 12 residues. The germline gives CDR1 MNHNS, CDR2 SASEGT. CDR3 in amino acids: CASLDAGRTQHF. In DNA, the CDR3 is TGTGCCAGCCTGGACGCGGGGCGAACCCAGCATTTT.

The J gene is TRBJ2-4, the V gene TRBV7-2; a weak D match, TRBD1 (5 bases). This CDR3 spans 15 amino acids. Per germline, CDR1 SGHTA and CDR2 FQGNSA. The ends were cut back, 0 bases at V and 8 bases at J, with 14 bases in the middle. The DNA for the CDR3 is TGTGCCAGCAGCTTAGCGCATCGCAGGGAAGACATTCAGTACTTC. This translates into CASSLAHRREDIQYF.

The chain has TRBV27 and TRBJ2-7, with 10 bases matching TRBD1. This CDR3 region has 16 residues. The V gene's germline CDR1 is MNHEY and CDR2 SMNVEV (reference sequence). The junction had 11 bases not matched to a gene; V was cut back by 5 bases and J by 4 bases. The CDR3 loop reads CASSPPPGQGRYEQYF. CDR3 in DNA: TGTGCCAGCAGTCCGCCCCCGGGACAGGGGAGGTACGAGCAGTACTTC.

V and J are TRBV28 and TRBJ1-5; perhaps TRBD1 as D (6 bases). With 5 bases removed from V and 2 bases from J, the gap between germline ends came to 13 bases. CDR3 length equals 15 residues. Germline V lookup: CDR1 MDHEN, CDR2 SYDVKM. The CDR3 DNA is TGTGCCAGCAGTCCAGGACAGTACCGCAATCAGCCCCAGCATTTT. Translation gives CASSPGQYRNQPQHF.

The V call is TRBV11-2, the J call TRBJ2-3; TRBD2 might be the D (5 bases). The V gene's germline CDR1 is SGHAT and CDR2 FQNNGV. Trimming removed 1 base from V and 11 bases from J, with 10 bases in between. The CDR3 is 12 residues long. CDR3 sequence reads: CASSLGSGEQYF. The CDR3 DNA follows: TGTGCCAGCAGCTTAGGATCCGGGGAGCAGTATTTT.

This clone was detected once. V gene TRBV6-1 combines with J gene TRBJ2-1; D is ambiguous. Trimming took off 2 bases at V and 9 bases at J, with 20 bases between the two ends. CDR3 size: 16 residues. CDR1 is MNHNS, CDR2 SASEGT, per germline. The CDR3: CASSEFDSTPLFEQFF. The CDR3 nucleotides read TGTGCCAGCAGTGAATTTGACTCTACCCCCTTGTTTGAGCAGTTCTTC.

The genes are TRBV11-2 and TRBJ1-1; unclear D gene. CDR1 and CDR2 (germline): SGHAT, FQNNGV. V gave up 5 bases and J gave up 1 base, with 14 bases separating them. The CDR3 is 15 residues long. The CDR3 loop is CASSLSGTRNTEAFF. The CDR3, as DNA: TGTGCCAGCAGCCTTAGTGGAACCCGGAACACTGAAGCTTTCTTT. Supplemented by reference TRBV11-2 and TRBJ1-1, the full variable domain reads EAGVAQSPRYKIIEKRQSVAFWCNPISGHATLYWYQQILGQGPKLLIQFQNNGVVDDSQLPKDRFSAERLKGVDSTLKIQPAKLEDSAVYLCASSLSGTRNTEAFFGQGTRLTVV.

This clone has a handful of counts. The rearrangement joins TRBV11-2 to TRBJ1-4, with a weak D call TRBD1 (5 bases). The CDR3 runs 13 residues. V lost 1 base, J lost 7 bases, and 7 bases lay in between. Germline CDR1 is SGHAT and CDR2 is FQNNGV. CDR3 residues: CASSLGGGEKLFF. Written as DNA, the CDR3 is TGTGCCAGCAGCTTAGGGGGGGGTGAAAAACTGTTTTTT.

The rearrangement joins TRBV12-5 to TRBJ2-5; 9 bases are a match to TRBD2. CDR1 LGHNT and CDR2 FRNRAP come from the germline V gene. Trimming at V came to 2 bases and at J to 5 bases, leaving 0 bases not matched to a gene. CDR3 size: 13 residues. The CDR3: CASGLTSGETQYF. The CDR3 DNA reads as TGTGCTAGTGGTTTGACTAGCGGGGAGACCCAGTACTTC.

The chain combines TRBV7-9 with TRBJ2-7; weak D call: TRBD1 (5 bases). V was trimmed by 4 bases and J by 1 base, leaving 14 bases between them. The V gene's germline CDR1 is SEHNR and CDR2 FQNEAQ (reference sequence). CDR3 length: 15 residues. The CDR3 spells CASSSTSQVSYEQYF. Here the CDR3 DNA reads TGTGCCAGCAGCTCTACGTCACAGGTGTCCTACGAGCAGTACTTC.

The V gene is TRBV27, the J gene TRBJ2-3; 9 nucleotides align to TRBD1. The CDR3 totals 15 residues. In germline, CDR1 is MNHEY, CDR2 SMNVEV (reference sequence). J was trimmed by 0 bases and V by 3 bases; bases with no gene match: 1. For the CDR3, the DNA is TGTGCCAGCAGTTTTGGGACAGGGAGCACAGATACGCAGTATTTT. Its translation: CASSFGTGSTDTQYF.